The T cell receptor (beta chain) described here comes from a study of cytomegalovirus exposure and HLA in healthy donors. General study results and limits: Within a later analysis, the majority of CMV-associated TCR beta chains appeared HLA-restricted. Per a later analysis, HLA-associated TCR beta chains showed more clonal expansion than other, equally common TCR beta chains. It was reported that the classifier diagnosed cytomegalovirus status with high specificity and sensitivity in both the original and validation cohorts.

The PCR used 60 Vbeta and 13 Jbeta primers. Authors' methods: There were around 77 million unique TCR beta chains by a later count, and about 11 million of them were shared. TCRdb keeps only in-frame clones here, not all; method: immunoSEQ multiplex PCR. For V, J and clone size, that table is used; D and trimming come from the DNA. Of 120,000 to 150,000 clones in the sample, roughly three quarters were seen once. Turning to this clone: What it binds is not known.

Germline V gene lookup returns CDR1 LNHNV and CDR2 YYDKDF (reference sequence). CDR3 length: 14 amino acids. Trimming cost V 2 bases and J 6 bases, with 13 bases left between them. V and J are TRBV15 and TRBJ1-1; D is ambiguous. The sequencing sample was made of PBMCs. This sequence originates from a woman aged 40 to 55 in good health and CMV-seronegative. In DNA form, the CDR3 reads TGTGCCACCAGCAGACATACTTACAGTCCTGAAGCTTTCTTT. Amino acid sequence: CATSRHTYSPEAFF.